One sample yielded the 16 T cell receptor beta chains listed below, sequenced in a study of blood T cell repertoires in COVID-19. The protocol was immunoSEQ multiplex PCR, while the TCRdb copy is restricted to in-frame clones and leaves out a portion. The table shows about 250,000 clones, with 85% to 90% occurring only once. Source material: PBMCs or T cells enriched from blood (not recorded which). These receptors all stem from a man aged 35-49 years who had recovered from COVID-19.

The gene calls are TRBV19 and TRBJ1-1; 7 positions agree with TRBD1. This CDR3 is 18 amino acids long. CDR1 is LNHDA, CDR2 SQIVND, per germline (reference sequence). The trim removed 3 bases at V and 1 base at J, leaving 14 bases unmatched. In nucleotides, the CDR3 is TGTGCCAGTAGTATTCGTTCCGCCCGACAGGGCGGGAACACTGAAGCTTTCTTT. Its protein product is CASSIRSARQGGNTEAFF.

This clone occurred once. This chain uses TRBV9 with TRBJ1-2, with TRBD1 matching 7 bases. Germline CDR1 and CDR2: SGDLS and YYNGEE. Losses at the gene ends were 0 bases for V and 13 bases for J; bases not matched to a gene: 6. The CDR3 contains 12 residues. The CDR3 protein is CASSVAGGKPTF. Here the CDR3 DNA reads TGTGCCAGCAGCGTAGCAGGGGGAAAGCCCACCTTC.

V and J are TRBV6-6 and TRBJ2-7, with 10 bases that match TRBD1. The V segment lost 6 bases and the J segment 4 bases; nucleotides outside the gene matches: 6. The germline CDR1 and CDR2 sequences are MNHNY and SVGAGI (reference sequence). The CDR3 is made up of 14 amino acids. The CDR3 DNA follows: TGTGCCAGCAGGGGGACAGGGGCCCCATACGAGCAGTACTTC. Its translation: CASRGTGAPYEQYF.

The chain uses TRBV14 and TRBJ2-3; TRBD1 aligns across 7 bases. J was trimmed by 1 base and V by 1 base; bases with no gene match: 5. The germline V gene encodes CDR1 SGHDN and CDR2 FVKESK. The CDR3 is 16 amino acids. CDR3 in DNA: TGTGCCAGCAGCCAAGGACAGGGCGGCGGCACAGATACGCAGTATTTT. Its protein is CASSQGQGGGTDTQYF. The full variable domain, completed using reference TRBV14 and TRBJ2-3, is EAGVTQFPSHSVIEKGQTVTLRCDPISGHDNLYWYRRVMGKEIKFLLHFVKESKQDESGMPNNRFLAERTGGTYSTLKVQPAELEDSGVYFCASSQGQGGGTDTQYFGPGTRLTVL.

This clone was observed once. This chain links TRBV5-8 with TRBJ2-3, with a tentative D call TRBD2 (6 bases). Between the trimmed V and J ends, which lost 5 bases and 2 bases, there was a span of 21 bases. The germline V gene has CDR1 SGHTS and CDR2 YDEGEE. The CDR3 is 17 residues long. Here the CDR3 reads CASRSASAPLSTDTQYF. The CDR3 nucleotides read TGTGCCAGCAGATCCGCTAGCGCCCCTCTCTCCACAGATACGCAGTATTTT.

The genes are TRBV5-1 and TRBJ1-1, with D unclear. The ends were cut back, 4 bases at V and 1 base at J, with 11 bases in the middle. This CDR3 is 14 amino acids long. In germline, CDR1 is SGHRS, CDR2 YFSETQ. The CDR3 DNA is TGCGCCAGCAGCGTGGCCGCTAGGAACACTGAAGCTTTCTTT. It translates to CASSVAARNTEAFF.

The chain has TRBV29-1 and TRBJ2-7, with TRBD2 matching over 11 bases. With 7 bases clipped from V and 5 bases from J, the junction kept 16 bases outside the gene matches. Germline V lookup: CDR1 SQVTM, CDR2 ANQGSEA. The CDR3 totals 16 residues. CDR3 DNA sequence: TGCAGCGCCGCGACCCCAGTTAGCGGGAGGGGAAACGAGCAGTACTTC. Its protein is CSAATPVSGRGNEQYF.

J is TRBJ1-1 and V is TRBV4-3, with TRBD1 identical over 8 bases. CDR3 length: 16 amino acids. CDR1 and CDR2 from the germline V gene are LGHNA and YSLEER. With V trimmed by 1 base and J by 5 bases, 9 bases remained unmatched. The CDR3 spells CASSQARSGGTTEAFF. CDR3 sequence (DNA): TGCGCCAGCAGCCAAGCCCGTTCAGGGGGCACGACTGAAGCTTTCTTT.

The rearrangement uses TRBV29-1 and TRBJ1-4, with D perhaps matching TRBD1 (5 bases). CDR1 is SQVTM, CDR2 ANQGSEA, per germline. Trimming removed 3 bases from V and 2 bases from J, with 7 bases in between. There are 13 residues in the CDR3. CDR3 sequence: CSVDKGTNEKLFF. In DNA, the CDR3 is TGCAGCGTTGACAAGGGGACTAATGAAAAACTGTTTTTT. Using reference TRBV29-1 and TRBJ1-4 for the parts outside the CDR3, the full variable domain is SAVISQKPSRDICQRGTSLTIQCQVDSQVTMMFWYRQQPGQSLTLIATANQGSEATYESGFVIDKFPISRPNLTFSTLTVSNMSPEDSSIYLCSVDKGTNEKLFFGSGTQLSVL.

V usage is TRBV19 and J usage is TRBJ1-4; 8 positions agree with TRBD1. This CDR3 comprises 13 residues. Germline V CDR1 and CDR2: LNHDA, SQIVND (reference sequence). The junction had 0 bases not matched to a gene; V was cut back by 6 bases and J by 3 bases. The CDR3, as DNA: TGTGCCAGTAGGGGACAGGCTAATGAAAAACTGTTTTTT. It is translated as CASRGQANEKLFF.

The CDR3 nucleotides are TGTGCCAGCACCCCCCTCAGGCCCCCGGGCACAGATACGCAGTATTTT. Protein: CASTPLRPPGTDTQYF. The V gene is TRBV7-6, the J gene TRBJ2-3; D call uncertain. V dropped 7 bases and J dropped 1 base, with 18 bases sitting between them. The CDR3 extends over 16 amino acids. Looked up from germline, CDR1 is SGHVS and CDR2 is FNYEAQ.

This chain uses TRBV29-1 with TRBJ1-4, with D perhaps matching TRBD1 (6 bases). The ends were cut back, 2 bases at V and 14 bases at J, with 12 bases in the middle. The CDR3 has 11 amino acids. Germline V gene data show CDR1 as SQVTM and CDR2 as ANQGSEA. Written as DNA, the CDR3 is TGCAGCGTTGAATCAGGGGAGAGGCTGTTTTTT. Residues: CSVESGERLFF.

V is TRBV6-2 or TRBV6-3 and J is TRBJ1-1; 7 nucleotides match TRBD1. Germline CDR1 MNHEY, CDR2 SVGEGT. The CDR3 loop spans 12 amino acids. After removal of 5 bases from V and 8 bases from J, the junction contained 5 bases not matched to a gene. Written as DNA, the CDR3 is TGTGCCAGCAGTACTACAGGGGCGGAAGCTTTCTTT. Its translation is CASSTTGAEAFF.

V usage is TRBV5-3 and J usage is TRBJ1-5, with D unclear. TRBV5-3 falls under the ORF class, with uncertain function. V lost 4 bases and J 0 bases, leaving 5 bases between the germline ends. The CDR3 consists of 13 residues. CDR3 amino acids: CARSDYSNQPQHF. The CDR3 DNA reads TGTGCCAGAAGCGACTATAGCAATCAGCCCCAGCATTTT.

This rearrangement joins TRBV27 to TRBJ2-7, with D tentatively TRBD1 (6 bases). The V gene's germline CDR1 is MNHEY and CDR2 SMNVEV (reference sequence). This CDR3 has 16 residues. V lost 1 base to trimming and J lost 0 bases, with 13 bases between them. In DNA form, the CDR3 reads TGTGCCAGCAGTTTATATCTGGGGGCAAGCTCCTACGAGCAGTACTTC. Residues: CASSLYLGASSYEQYF.

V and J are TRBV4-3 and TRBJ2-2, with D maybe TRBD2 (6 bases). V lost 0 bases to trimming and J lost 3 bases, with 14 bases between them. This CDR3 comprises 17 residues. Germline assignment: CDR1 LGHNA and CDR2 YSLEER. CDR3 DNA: TGCGCCAGCAGCCAAGATTGGAGGGGAGGCGACACCGGGGAGCTGTTTTTT. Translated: CASSQDWRGGDTGELFF.